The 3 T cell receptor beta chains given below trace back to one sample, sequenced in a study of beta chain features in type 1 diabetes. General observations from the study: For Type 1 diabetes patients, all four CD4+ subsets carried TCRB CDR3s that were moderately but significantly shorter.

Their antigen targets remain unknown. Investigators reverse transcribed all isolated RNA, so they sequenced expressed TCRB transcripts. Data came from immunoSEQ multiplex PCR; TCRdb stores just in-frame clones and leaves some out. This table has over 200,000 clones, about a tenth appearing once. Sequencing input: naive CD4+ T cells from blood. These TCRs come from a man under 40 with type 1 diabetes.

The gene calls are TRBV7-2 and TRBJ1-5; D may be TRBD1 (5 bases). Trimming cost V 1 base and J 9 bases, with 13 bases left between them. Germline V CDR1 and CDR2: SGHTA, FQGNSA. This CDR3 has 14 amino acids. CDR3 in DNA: TGTGCCAGCAGCTTAGTCGGCCGGGGGTGGCCCCAGCATTTT. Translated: CASSLVGRGWPQHF.

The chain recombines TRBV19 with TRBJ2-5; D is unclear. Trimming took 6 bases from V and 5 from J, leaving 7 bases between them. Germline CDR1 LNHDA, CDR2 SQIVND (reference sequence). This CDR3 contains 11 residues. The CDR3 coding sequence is TGTGCCAGTAGCAGTGCCGAGACCCAGTACTTC. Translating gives CASSSAETQYF.

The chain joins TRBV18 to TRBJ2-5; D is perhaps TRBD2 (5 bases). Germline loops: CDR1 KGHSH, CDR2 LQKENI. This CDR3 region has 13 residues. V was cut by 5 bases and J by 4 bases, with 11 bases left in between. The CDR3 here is CASSTGGGETQYF. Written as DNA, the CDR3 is TGTGCCAGCTCAACCGGAGGCGGAGAGACCCAGTACTTC.